These 16 T cell receptor beta chains share one sample of origin, sequenced in a study of blood T cell repertoires in COVID-19. Clones were read by immunoSEQ multiplex PCR, and TCRdb kept only the in-frame ones, dropping some. The table has under 150,000 clones, approximately 86% seen once. Input material: PBMCs or T cells enriched from blood (not recorded which). The source is a woman between 50 and 59 years old who had recovered from COVID-19.

The rearrangement joins TRBV29-1 to TRBJ2-7; TRBD1 is a possible D gene (6 bases). This CDR3 comprises 12 residues. Trimming took off 4 bases at V and 3 bases at J, with 10 bases between the two ends. The germline V gene has CDR1 SQVTM and CDR2 ANQGSEA. The CDR3 loop is CSVVGQLYEQYF. The CDR3 coding sequence is TGCAGCGTTGTCGGACAGCTCTACGAGCAGTACTTC.

The chain has TRBV20-1 and TRBJ2-7; 11 bases match TRBD2. Losses at the gene ends were 3 bases for V and 0 bases for J; bases not matched to a gene: 13. This CDR3 contains 18 residues. CDR1 is DFQATT and CDR2 is SNEGSKA in the germline V gene (reference sequence). The CDR3 loop is CSASRGVAGGLHSYEQYF. The CDR3 nucleotides read TGCAGTGCTAGTCGAGGTGTAGCGGGGGGGCTCCACTCCTACGAGCAGTACTTC.

This clone was seen a single time. The chain uses TRBV3-1 (or the pseudogene TRBV3-2) and TRBJ1-6, with D perhaps matching TRBD1 (5 bases). Germline loops: CDR1 LGHDT, CDR2 YNNKEL (reference sequence). V was cut by 1 base and J by 3 bases, with 13 bases left in between. The CDR3 contains 17 residues. In nucleotides, the CDR3 is TGTGCCAGCAGCCAAGGGACCCGGACACTCTATAATTCACCCCTCCACTTT. It encodes CASSQGTRTLYNSPLHF.

The rearrangement links TRBV6-2 or TRBV6-3 to TRBJ1-6; weak D call: TRBD1 (6 bases). From germline, CDR1 is MNHEY and CDR2 SVGEGT. V was clipped by 0 bases and J by 10 bases, with 13 bases between them. The CDR3 length is 15 residues. The CDR3 region has the DNA TGTGCCAGCAGTTACTCGGGGGGGCTGAACTCACCCCTCCACTTT. Translation gives CASSYSGGLNSPLHF.

The chain couples TRBV19 to TRBJ2-3, with 9 nucleotides matching TRBD1. Germline V gene sequence: CDR1 LNHDA, CDR2 SQIVND (reference sequence). This CDR3 comprises 16 residues. The ends lost 7 bases at V and 7 bases at J; junction bases unmatched: 15. This chain's CDR3 is CASTLLPGQGSHTQYF. CDR3 sequence (DNA): TGTGCCAGTACCCTCCTCCCGGGACAGGGTAGTCATACGCAGTATTTT.

The chain's CDR3 is CASRDRELSYGYTF. The CDR3 DNA reads TGTGCCTCACGGGACAGGGAATTGAGCTATGGCTACACCTTC. The chain employs TRBV30 and TRBJ1-2; 9 positions agree with TRBD1. J was trimmed by 4 bases and V by 7 bases; bases with no gene match: 10. CDR1 GTSNPN and CDR2 SVGIG come from the germline V gene (reference sequence). CDR3 length equals 14 residues.

This clone was counted a single time. V usage is TRBV7-6 and J usage is TRBJ1-1; D is perhaps TRBD1 (6 bases). The V and J ends lost 4 bases and 4 bases respectively, with 28 bases between them. Germline CDR1 and CDR2: SGHVS and FNYEAQ. This CDR3 region has 19 residues. This CDR3 reads CASSSGRLRQVTPSTEAFF. As DNA, the CDR3 is TGTGCCAGCAGCTCTGGTCGCCTGCGACAGGTGACCCCCTCCACTGAAGCTTTCTTT.

The chain couples TRBV7-2 to TRBJ2-5; D possibly corresponds to TRBD1 (6 bases). The CDR3 sequence is 14 residues long. Trimming stripped 3 bases from V and 2 bases from J, with 10 bases between. Germline V CDR1 and CDR2: SGHTA, FQGNSA. CDR3 bases: TGTGCCAGCAGCTTCGTCAGGGGTCAAGAGACCCAGTACTTC. As protein: CASSFVRGQETQYF.

The chain joins TRBV5-1 to TRBJ2-3; 14 positions agree with TRBD2. Germline V gene lookup returns CDR1 SGHRS and CDR2 YFSETQ. The V gene end was trimmed by 7 bases and the J gene end by 6 bases; junction bases not matched to a gene: 4. The CDR3 has 14 residues. The DNA of the CDR3 is TGCGCCAGCGCGGGGACTAGCGGGGGCGATACGCAGTATTTT. It is translated as CASAGTSGGDTQYF.

The chain carries TRBV5-1 and TRBJ1-2; D not resolved. V gave up 10 bases and J gave up 3 bases, with 16 bases separating them. The germline V gene has CDR1 SGHRS and CDR2 YFSETQ. The length of the CDR3 is 13 residues. The CDR3 here is CASEAAGDYGYTF. The CDR3 DNA follows: TGCGCCTCAGAGGCAGCGGGTGACTATGGCTACACCTTC.

This chain links TRBV9 with TRBJ1-5, with TRBD1 matching over 9 bases. This CDR3 has 15 residues. Germline V gives CDR1 SGDLS, CDR2 YYNGEE. Written as DNA, the CDR3 is TGTGCGAGCTCAGTTGGGACAGGGCTAAATCAGCCCCAGCATTTT. Amino acids: CASSVGTGLNQPQHF.

This clone appeared a few times. The V call is TRBV25-1, the J call TRBJ2-7; no reliable D call. The CDR3 totals 14 residues. The germline CDR1 and CDR2 sequences are MGHDK and SYGVNS. The V gene lost 4 bases and the J gene lost 5 bases, with 15 bases spanning the gap. CDR3 bases: TGTGCCAGCAGTGGACCGTCGAAGGCGGACGAGCAGTACTTC. Translated: CASSGPSKADEQYF.

The chain recombines TRBV20-1 with TRBJ2-7; 9 nucleotides align to TRBD2. The V segment lost 3 bases and the J segment 5 bases; nucleotides outside the gene matches: 14. CDR1 and CDR2 from the germline V gene are DFQATT and SNEGSKA (reference sequence). The CDR3 has 16 amino acids. The CDR3 sequence is CSASVTRGGAIHEQYF. The DNA of the CDR3 is TGCAGTGCTAGTGTCACGCGCGGGGGGGCTATCCACGAGCAGTACTTC.

The chain uses TRBV6-4 and TRBJ1-1; TRBD1 matches at 9 bases. CDR1 and CDR2 (germline): MRHNA, SNTAGT. V was pared by 3 bases and J by 4 bases, with 3 bases of the junction left unmatched. This CDR3 contains 14 residues. The CDR3 DNA is TGTGCCAGCAGTGAGGGACAGGGAACCACTGAAGCTTTCTTT. Translated: CASSEGQGTTEAFF.

The rearrangement joins TRBV6-5 to TRBJ2-6, with D possibly being TRBD1 (6 bases). CDR3 length equals 15 residues. CDR1 is MNHEY and CDR2 is SVGAGI in the germline V gene. Trimming cost V 4 bases and J 1 base, with 8 bases left between them. The CDR3 nucleotides are TGTGCCAGCAGTTCCCAGGGGTCTGGGGCCAACGTCCTGACTTTC. Amino acids: CASSSQGSGANVLTF.

CDR3 amino acids: CASSGSGAEGYTF. The CDR3 DNA is TGTGCCAGCAGTGGCTCTGGGGCGGAGGGCTACACCTTC. The chain joins TRBV2 to TRBJ1-2, with D possibly matching TRBD1 (5 bases). The CDR3 has 13 residues. Germline values: CDR1 SNHLY, CDR2 FYNNEI. With 4 bases removed from V and 8 bases from J, the gap between germline ends came to 14 bases.